Only a few counts were recorded for the clone carrying this TCR beta chain. The target antigen is unknown. The data stem from a study of response to subunit inactivated influenza vaccine. Study conclusions and caveats: Only a handful of new T cells, the authors suggested, are recruited with each seasonal influenza vaccination.

Germline-derived CDR1 and CDR2 are MNHEY and SVGAGI. CDR3 length: 14 residues. Trimming cost V 0 bases and J 5 bases; bases outside gene matches: 4. Each CDR3 protein gets one entry after TCRdb re-called the RT-PCR reads with MiXCR. The repertoire has around 750,000 distinct CDR3 sequences, 21% of them found once; the top ten carry about a tenth. The sequence was collected from a middle-aged man who received an inactivated influenza vaccine. The chain recombines TRBV6-5 with TRBJ2-7, with 7 bases that match TRBD1. The source was PBMCs from blood, collected roughly 5 days after vaccination. CDR3 bases: TGTGCCAGCAGTTACTCGGACAGGCCCCACGAGCAGTACTTC. It specifies CASSYSDRPHEQYF.